The entry below describes one T cell receptor beta chain. With 60 Vbeta and 13 Jbeta primers, the PCR was carried out. Using immunoSEQ multiplex PCR, the repertoire was profiled, and TCRdb retains in-frame clones only, with some absent. The sample holds 55,000 to 80,000 clones; around 63% are singletons and the top ten take just over 2%. At sampling all donors were nominally healthy, likely with unrecorded immune exposures. The data derive from a study of cytomegalovirus exposure and HLA in healthy donors. The CDR3 is 15 amino acids. V lost 5 bases and J lost 5; bases outside the gene matches: 9. The V gene's germline CDR1 is LNHDA and CDR2 SQIVND (reference sequence).

The sequencing sample was made of PBMCs. The chain couples TRBV19 to TRBJ2-7, with 10 bases that match TRBD1. The receptor comes from a woman in her 30s in good health and CMV-seronegative. In DNA, the CDR3 is TGTGCCAGTAGTCTTAAGGACAGGGGGTACGACGAGCAGTACTTC. As protein: CASSLKDRGYDEQYF.